The clone carrying this T cell receptor beta chain was picked up one time. Germline V CDR1 and CDR2: SGHRS, YFSETQ. Between the trimmed V and J ends, which lost 2 bases and 0 bases, there was a span of 10 bases. The CDR3 covers 15 residues. A multiplex PCR was run with 60 Vbeta primers and 13 Jbeta primers. TCRdb's copy holds only in-frame clones and misses some; the assay was immunoSEQ multiplex PCR. This sample has approximately 100,000 clones, with about four fifths found just once. The data were obtained in a study of cytomegalovirus exposure and HLA in healthy donors. The clonotype comes from a woman aged 50 to 60 in good health and CMV-seropositive. The sample was PBMCs. The chain is built from TRBV5-1 and TRBJ2-3; D is ambiguous. CDR3: CASSFQQLSTDTQYF. Here the CDR3 DNA reads TGCGCCAGCAGCTTCCAACAGTTGAGCACAGATACGCAGTATTTT.